The 4 T cell receptor beta chains below all came from one sample that was sequenced in a study of CD8 T cells in ankylosing spondylitis. Findings and caveats of the study: A TCR beta motif of about eight highly homologous variants seemed to mark ankylosing spondylitis blood.

Each CDR3 protein is one row after TCRdb ran MiXCR on the 5' RACE reads. The data hold more than 400,000 distinct CDR3 sequences, with approximately 5% observed a single time. Their cognate antigens are unknown. Sequencing was done on a sample of blood, either unsorted or a sorted T cell fraction (not recorded which). The receptors shown here come from a male donor with ankylosing spondylitis.

The rearrangement links TRBV7-2 to TRBJ2-7; 11 bases line up with TRBD2. CDR1 and CDR2 (germline): SGHTA, FQGNSA. V lost 5 bases, J lost 3 bases, and 6 bases stayed unmatched. This CDR3 contains 15 residues. As DNA, the CDR3 is TGTGCCAGCAGCCGGCTAGCGGGGGGATTCTACGAGCAGTACTTC. This codes for CASSRLAGGFYEQYF.

This clonotype was observed many times. The chain links TRBV11-1 to TRBJ2-1; D unresolved. V was cut by 6 bases and J by 0 bases, with 12 bases left in between. CDR3 size: 15 residues. Germline values: CDR1 SGHAT, CDR2 FQDESV (reference sequence). CDR3 sequence (DNA): TGTGCCAGCAGAGCCAGCTTAAGCTCCTACAATGAGCAGTTCTTC. Residues: CASRASLSSYNEQFF.

In its sample, this clonotype was seen many times. V is TRBV6-1 and J is TRBJ2-1; 7 nucleotides line up with TRBD2. V lost 6 bases, J lost 5 bases, and 10 bases stayed unmatched. The CDR3 consists of 15 residues. Germline CDR1 and CDR2: MNHNS and SASEGT. The CDR3 DNA is TGTGCCAGCAGCCCCTGGGGCGGGAGAGACAATGAGCAGTTCTTC. Encoded protein: CASSPWGGRDNEQFF.

There are many counts of this clonotype. This CDR3 reads CASSPRLSDGYTF. Written as DNA, the CDR3 is TGTGCCAGCTCACCAAGATTGTCGGATGGCTACACCTTC. The chain combines TRBV18 with TRBJ1-2; D uncertain. Trimming stripped 2 bases from V and 6 bases from J, with 10 bases between. This CDR3 is 13 amino acids long. Germline CDR1 reads KGHSH; CDR2 reads LQKENI.